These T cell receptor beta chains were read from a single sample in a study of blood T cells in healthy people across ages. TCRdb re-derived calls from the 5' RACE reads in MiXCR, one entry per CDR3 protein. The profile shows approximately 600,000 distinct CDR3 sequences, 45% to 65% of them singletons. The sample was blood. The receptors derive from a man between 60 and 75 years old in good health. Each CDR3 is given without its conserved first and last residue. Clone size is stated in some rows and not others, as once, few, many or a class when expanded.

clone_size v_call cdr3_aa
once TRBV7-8 ASSRRLQASTEVF
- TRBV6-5 ASSFVSQGEETQY
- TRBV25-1 ASSEIRGTGDGEKLF
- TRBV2 ASSQPLDRVRSYEQY
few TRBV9 ASSASYGRTDTQY
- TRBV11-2 ASSWAAGAGGTQY
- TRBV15 ATSRDWVVDTQY
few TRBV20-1 SARLAGGGTDTQY
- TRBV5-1 ASSFGGSGELF
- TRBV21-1 ATPRGTGGGEQY
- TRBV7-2 ASGPKRGAEMDRNEQF
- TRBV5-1 ASTLTGPPQETQY
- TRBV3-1 ASSRRTSLYNEQF
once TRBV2 ASTLPSGGWETQY
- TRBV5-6 ASSLGAAGSTYEQY
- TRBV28 ASSWGKNIQY
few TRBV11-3 ASSLGITETQY
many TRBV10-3 AIGSGSASGANVLT
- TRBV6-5 ASSYGATRTDTQY
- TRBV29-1 SVARESTDTQY
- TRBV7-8 ASSLAAEGVEQY
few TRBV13 ASSMGPGRLMNSPLH
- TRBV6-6 VSRGAYNSPLH
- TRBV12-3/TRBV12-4 ASSLAGRGSYEQY
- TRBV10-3 ATNPSTGGQPQH
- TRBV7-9 ASSKLLAGGTETQY
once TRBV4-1 ASSQGVQDTGETQY
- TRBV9 ASSVAGADTQY
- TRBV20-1 SARGGQFLPSEKLF